This T cell receptor (beta chain) was documented in a study of CD8+CD57+ T cells in acquired aplastic anemia (dated by TCRdb to 2016 to 2019). Broadly, across the study: A mean of approximately 3 ug of DNA, ranging from about 0.17 to 30 ug, was extracted from sorted CD4+ and CD8+ cells. CD8+CD57+ expansion was defined as frequency above the mean frequency observed in healthy subjects.

Genomic DNA was used as template for profiling of TCR beta VDJ combinations and CDR3 sequences. An Illumina HiSeq 2000 was the platform used for TCR repertoire sequencing. The authors processed their data as follows. Repertoire assessment relied on Simpson's diversity index, CDR3 size and DJ length profiles, and TRBV/TRBJ rearrangement plots. The most abundant DNA sequence in the deep sequencing data was defined as the immunodominant clone. CDR3 amino acid sequences were checked for sharing between subjects and were compared against published repertoires and the VDJdb database. TCRdb applied fastp at Q25 and MiXCR to the public reads, then kept only in-frame beta chains. Each record represents a unique CDR3 protein, reported with the most common genes and DNA among its rows. In this record, the V and J calls reflect TCRdb's handling and not the investigators' own analysis. This sample lists about 120,000 distinct CDR3 sequences; 45% to 60% were detected once. The biggest ten clones account for about 31% of the sample.

The count of this clonotype is one. The specificity of this receptor is unknown. Qualities for individual bases were not recorded, and no much larger clone is one base off. Resting on one read, the evidence is weak. The investigation overall reported the following: CD8+ Simpson's diversity did not differ significantly between patients and healthy controls (P=0.060). Twenty-nine CD8+ CDR3 sequences were found in both patients and controls but appeared to be highly expressed in patients and within the immunodominant clones of the patients.

Including the terminal cysteine and phenylalanine, the CDR3 comprises 13 residues. Here the CDR3 DNA is all that survives: 39 bases in frame from base 1. V was cut back by 6 bases and J by 3 bases, leaving a gap of 12 bases between them. From a lookup of the germline V gene (reference sequence), CDR1 and CDR2 are SEHNR and FQNEAQ. The patients picked for sequencing were ones in whom flow cytometry had shown an expansion of CD8+CD57+ cells. Every patient had severe acquired aplastic anemia, diagnosed using the International Study of Aplastic Anemia and Agranulocytosis and Camitta criteria. No patient had received any therapy when blood was sampled. The study deep-sequenced TCR repertoires of sorted CD4+ and CD8+ blood T cells from severe aplastic anemia patients and healthy subjects. Patients were enrolled in the USA under clinicaltrials.gov protocols 00001620, 01623167, 00001397, 00071045, 00081523 and 00961064. Ficoll-Paque density gradient centrifugation was used to isolate peripheral blood mononuclear cells. Before DNA was extracted, CD4+ and CD8+ T cells were sorted using either FACS or magnetic beads.

The TCR originated in a human donor with aplastic anemia. Sequencing used sorted CD4+, CD8+, or CD8+CD57+ T cells (not recorded which) from PBMCs. The chain was built from TRBV7-9 and TRBJ2-7, with a weak D call of TRBD1 (6 bases match). The DNA is as follows: TGTGCCAGCAGTCAGGGGCTTTACTACGAGCAGTACTTC. This translates into CASSQGLYYEQYF.